This TCR beta chain stems from a study of CXCR3-negative and CXCR3-positive naive CD8 T cells. Whole-study context: With about 1.5 +/- 0.3 million reads per library, the TRB reads numbered about 135 million in total. Study outcomes and limitations: Sequencing showed both naive subsets with comparably high diversity, and memory CD8+ cells much lower. The study found CXCR3 expression partially decreased after cryopreservation and ran most assays on fresh PBMCs.

CDR3 length: 14 residues. The libraries of TRB cDNA were prepared using 5' RACE with UMI labels. TCRdb reprocessed the 5' RACE reads and stores each CDR3 protein as one record, lacking DNA. In all, the sample yields some 67,000 distinct CDR3 sequences. Regarding this clonotype: The antigen is undetermined.

Input material: naive CXCR3- CD8+ T cells from blood. Subset reported: CD45RO-CCR7+CD27+CD95- naive CD8+ T cells lacking CXCR3 (TNR3-). This clonotype originated in a human donor in good health. Some clones in this sample may be carry-over from other donors' samples. The V gene is TRBV12-3 or TRBV12-4, the J gene TRBJ2-7; TCRdb designates TRBD2, a call that cannot be tested without DNA. The CDR3 reads CASSPSGSSYEQYF.